Each of the 31 T cell receptor beta chains below was sequenced from the same sample in a study of identifying expanded T cells in peripheral blood. Assay: immunoSEQ multiplex PCR; the TCRdb copy retains only in-frame clones and omits some. The sample includes 100,000 or so clones, around nine tenths of them seen just once. The sequenced sample was blood. All receptors come from a person between 18 and 75 years old in good health.

CDR3 coding DNA: TGTGCCAGCAGCTTAGTAGGGGCAGTAACCGGGGAGCTGTTTTTT. Encoded protein: CASSLVGAVTGELFF. V is TRBV7-9 and J is TRBJ2-2; perhaps TRBD1 as D (5 bases). The germline gives CDR1 SEHNR, CDR2 FQNEAQ (reference sequence). CDR3 length equals 15 residues. The germline V and J ends were trimmed by 1 base and 5 bases, with 11 bases remaining between them. Based on the CDR3 plus reference TRBV7-9 and TRBJ2-2, the full variable domain is DTGVSQNPRHKITKRGQNVTFRCDPISEHNRLYWYRQTLGQGPEFLTYFQNEAQLEKSRLLSDRFSAERPKGSFSTLEIQRTEQGDSAMYLCASSLVGAVTGELFFGEGSRLTVL.

The rearrangement links TRBV14 to TRBJ1-6, with D unresolved. Germline CDR1 SGHDN, CDR2 FVKESK. Between the trimmed V and J ends, which lost 6 bases and 7 bases, there was a span of 13 bases. The CDR3 has 14 residues. The CDR3 protein is CASSPDEGNSPLHF. The CDR3 nucleotides are TGTGCCAGCAGTCCCGACGAAGGAAATTCACCCCTCCACTTT.

CDR3 bases: TGTGCAAGTCGCTTAGCGCCAGGGGGGTTGGCCACTGAAGCTTTCTTT. It yields the protein CASRLAPGGLATEAFF. The chain combines TRBV12-2 with TRBJ1-1; no check of the table's D call, TRBD1, against the DNA was made. TRBV12-2 is flagged as a pseudogene. The CDR3 length is 16 residues.

The rearrangement links TRBV5-1 to TRBJ1-3; TRBD1 aligns across 9 bases. The CDR3 length is 19 residues. Germline CDR1 reads SGHRS; CDR2 reads YFSETQ. Trimming took 4 bases from V and 2 from J; bases not matched to a gene: 16. The CDR3 DNA sequence: TGCGCCAGCAGCCCCCAGGTAGTGGGACAGGGTCTTGCTGGAAACACCATATATTTT. Protein sequence: CASSPQVVGQGLAGNTIYF.

The chain couples TRBV2 to TRBJ1-2, with D hard to call. Between the trimmed V and J ends, which lost 2 bases and 4 bases, there was a span of 2 bases. The CDR3 runs 11 residues. Germline CDR1 is SNHLY and CDR2 is FYNNEI. The CDR3 nucleotides are TGTGCCAGCAGTGAATCCTATGGCTACACCTTC. Translation gives CASSESYGYTF.

V is TRBV4-3 and J is TRBJ1-5; no reliable D call. With 2 bases removed from V and 3 bases from J, the gap between germline ends came to 5 bases. Germline-derived CDR1 and CDR2 are LGHNA and YSLEER. The CDR3 is 13 residues long. The CDR3 region is CASSQNLNQPQHF. In DNA, the CDR3 is TGCGCCAGCAGCCAAAACCTCAATCAGCCCCAGCATTTT.

The chain recombines TRBV4-3 with TRBJ1-2; TRBD1 might be the D (5 bases). CDR1 and CDR2 from the germline V gene are LGHNA and YSLEER. Trimming removed 1 base from V and 0 bases from J, with 12 bases in between. CDR3 length equals 16 residues. The CDR3 region is CASSQGGDPPNYGYTF. The CDR3 coding sequence is TGCGCCAGCAGCCAAGGTGGGGACCCTCCTAACTATGGCTACACCTTC.

The V gene is TRBV5-1, the J gene TRBJ2-7; D possibly corresponds to TRBD1 (6 bases). The V gene's germline CDR1 is SGHRS and CDR2 YFSETQ. The CDR3 runs 11 residues. V shed 3 bases and J shed 9 bases, with 10 bases lying between them. In DNA form, the CDR3 reads TGCGCCAGCAGCTCAGACAGGTGGCAGTACTTC. It encodes CASSSDRWQYF.

Concerning this clone: The junction differs from germline at one of its ends, possibly a read error. This CDR3 is also generated by other DNA sequences in the sample. The chain combines TRBV7-2 with TRBJ1-2; TRBD1 might be the D (5 bases). Germline assignment: CDR1 SGHTA and CDR2 FQGNSA. The CDR3 runs to 14 residues. CDR3 region: CASSLMRGNYGYTF. The CDR3 DNA reads TGTGCCAGCAGCCTGATGAGGGGAAACTATGGCTACACTTTC.

This clone was seen just once. The genes are TRBV6-5 and TRBJ1-2, with D maybe TRBD1 (5 bases). Germline loops: CDR1 MNHEY, CDR2 SVGAGI. CDR3 length equals 12 residues. Between the trimmed V and J ends, which lost 5 bases and 8 bases, there was a span of 12 bases. The CDR3: CASSKGLGGYTF. In DNA, the CDR3 is TGTGCCAGCAGTAAGGGGTTAGGCGGCTACACCTTC.

The V gene is TRBV5-5, the J gene TRBJ1-2; the D gene is possibly TRBD1 (5 bases). Per the germline V gene, CDR1 is SGHKS and CDR2 is YYEKEE (reference sequence). Trimming pared 4 bases from V and 6 bases from J, leaving 22 bases between. CDR3 length: 16 amino acids. CDR3 residues: CASSRRETISGNGYTF. In DNA form, the CDR3 reads TGTGCCAGCAGCCGCAGGGAAACCATTTCGGGCAATGGCTACACCTTC.

This sequence joins TRBV2 and TRBJ1-6; no clear D gene. V lost 1 base and J lost 10, with 8 bases in between. This CDR3 is built from 13 residues. The V gene's germline CDR1 is SNHLY and CDR2 FYNNEI. As DNA, the CDR3 is TGTGCCAGCAGTGAAGAGGTTGGATCACCCCTCCACTTT. Translation gives CASSEEVGSPLHF.

V gene TRBV30 combines with J gene TRBJ1-2; D may be TRBD1 (6 bases). CDR1 and CDR2 from the germline V gene are GTSNPN and SVGIG (reference sequence). Trimming shortened V by 2 bases and J by 3 bases, and 10 bases separated the two germline ends. This CDR3 is 13 amino acids long. CDR3 sequence reads: CAWSMGAHYGYTF. The CDR3 bases are TGTGCCTGGAGTATGGGGGCCCACTATGGCTACACCTTC.

V usage is TRBV15 and J usage is TRBJ2-4; 8 bases map to TRBD1. The CDR3 covers 13 residues. Germline V gives CDR1 LNHNV, CDR2 YYDKDF (reference sequence). J was trimmed by 8 bases and V by 5 bases; bases with no gene match: 5. CDR3 in amino acids: CATSVPDRDIQYF. For the CDR3, the DNA is TGTGCCACCAGCGTCCCGGACAGGGACATTCAGTACTTC. Looking up the rest from reference TRBV15 and TRBJ2-4 gives the full variable domain: DAMVIQNPRYQVTQFGKPVTLSCSQTLNHNVMYWYQQKSSQAPKLLFHYYDKDFNNEADTPDNFQSRRPNTSFCFLDIRSPGLGDTAMYLCATSVPDRDIQYFGAGTRLSVL.

The chain employs TRBV7-9 and TRBJ2-4; TRBD1 matches at 7 bases. Trimming at V came to 5 bases and at J to 6 bases, leaving 7 bases not matched to a gene. From germline, CDR1 is SEHNR and CDR2 FQNEAQ (reference sequence). The CDR3 length is 14 residues. The CDR3 here is CASSIRDSINIQYF. CDR3 nucleotides: TGTGCCAGCAGCATCCGGGACAGCATAAACATTCAGTACTTC.

A single count supports this clone. The chain has TRBV6-6 and TRBJ2-3, with TRBD1 as a possible D gene (5 bases). CDR1 is MNHNY and CDR2 is SVGAGI in the germline V gene (reference sequence). V was shortened by 5 bases and J by 6 bases, with 12 bases between the two germline ends. CDR3 length equals 13 residues. The CDR3 DNA is TGTGCCAGCAGTCAGGGCCTGCTGGATACGCAGTATTTT. This translates into CASSQGLLDTQYF.

This chain uses TRBV4-3 with TRBJ1-1; D is undetermined. CDR3 length equals 17 residues. The germline V gene encodes CDR1 LGHNA and CDR2 YSLEER. With 0 bases removed from V and 1 base from J, the gap between germline ends came to 15 bases. The CDR3 nucleotides are TGCGCCAGCAGCCAAGAAATTTATTCGGTACAGAACACTGAAGCTTTCTTT. This encodes CASSQEIYSVQNTEAFF.

The chain is built from TRBV29-1 and TRBJ2-7; 9 bases match TRBD1. The V gene end was trimmed by 5 bases and the J gene end by 2 bases; junction bases not matched to a gene: 7. The CDR3 has 14 residues. CDR1 is SQVTM, CDR2 ANQGSEA, per germline. The DNA for the CDR3 is TGCAGCGTTCGCCCTCGGACAGGGGCCTACGAGCAGTACTTC. Protein sequence: CSVRPRTGAYEQYF.

The V gene is TRBV6-5, the J gene TRBJ1-1; D may be TRBD1 (6 bases). Germline assignment: CDR1 MNHEY and CDR2 SVGAGI. Deletions cut 0 bases from V and 0 bases from J, with 8 bases between. CDR3 length: 15 amino acids. The CDR3 coding sequence is TGTGCCAGCAGTTACTCGACAGGACTGAACACTGAAGCTTTCTTT. It codes for CASSYSTGLNTEAFF.

The genes are TRBV18 and TRBJ2-2; no firm D call. The germline CDR1 and CDR2 sequences are KGHSH and LQKENI. CDR3 length: 15 residues. Trimming shortened V by 5 bases and J by 0 bases, and 10 bases separated the two germline ends. The chain's CDR3 is CASSFEVPNTGELFF. The DNA for the CDR3 is TGTGCCAGCTCATTTGAGGTACCGAACACCGGGGAGCTGTTTTTT. The full variable domain, in which reference TRBV18 and TRBJ2-2 provide the parts outside the CDR3, is NAGVMQNPRHLVRRRGQEARLRCSPMKGHSHVYWYRQLPEEGLKFMVYLQKENIIDESGMPKERFSAEFPKEGPSILRIQQVVRGDSAAYFCASSFEVPNTGELFFGEGSRLTVL.

This sequence joins TRBV30 and TRBJ1-5, with 8 bases matching TRBD1. The junction had 11 bases not matched to a gene; V was cut back by 1 base and J by 0 bases. CDR1 and CDR2 from the germline V gene are GTSNPN and SVGIG (reference sequence). The CDR3 loop spans 18 amino acids. The CDR3: CAWSDRGEYIFSNQPQHF. The CDR3 bases are TGTGCCTGGAGTGACAGGGGGGAATATATATTTAGCAATCAGCCCCAGCATTTT.

The chain combines TRBV9 with TRBJ2-7, with TRBD1 matching 8 bases. CDR1 is SGDLS and CDR2 is YYNGEE in the germline V gene. The CDR3 sequence is 16 residues long. V gave up 4 bases and J gave up 5 bases; unmatched junction bases: 14. The CDR3 spells CASSPRTTGAWDEQYF. The CDR3 DNA is TGTGCCAGCAGCCCCCGGACGACAGGGGCGTGGGACGAGCAGTACTTC.

The rearrangement uses TRBV28 and TRBJ2-2; D might be TRBD1 (6 bases). Trimming removed 7 bases from V and 1 base from J, with 7 bases in between. This CDR3 spans 13 amino acids. The germline V gene has CDR1 MDHEN and CDR2 SYDVKM. The CDR3: CASMTGNTGELFF. The CDR3 bases are TGTGCCAGCATGACAGGGAACACCGGGGAGCTGTTTTTT. Using reference TRBV28 and TRBJ2-2 for the parts outside the CDR3, the full variable domain is DVKVTQSSRYLVKRTGEKVFLECVQDMDHENMFWYRQDPGLGLRLIYFSYDVKMKEKGDIPEGYSVSREKKERFSLILESASTNQTSMYLCASMTGNTGELFFGEGSRLTVL.

The genes are TRBV15 and TRBJ1-3; D is undetermined. Germline CDR1 reads LNHNV; CDR2 reads YYDKDF (reference sequence). The CDR3 consists of 14 residues. V was cut by 2 bases and J by 8 bases, with 13 bases left in between. CDR3 region: CATSRSLQRDTIYF. In nucleotides, the CDR3 is TGTGCCACCAGCAGATCCCTACAGCGAGACACCATATATTTT. Supplemented by reference TRBV15 and TRBJ1-3, the full variable domain reads DAMVIQNPRYQVTQFGKPVTLSCSQTLNHNVMYWYQQKSSQAPKLLFHYYDKDFNNEADTPDNFQSRRPNTSFCFLDIRSPGLGDTAMYLCATSRSLQRDTIYFGEGSWLTVV.

This clone was counted a few times. This chain joins TRBV28 and TRBJ1-5; maybe TRBD1 (5 bases). The CDR3 totals 12 residues. Germline-derived CDR1 and CDR2 are MDHEN and SYDVKM. Trimming stripped 6 bases from V and 6 bases from J, with 9 bases between. The CDR3, as DNA: TGTGCCAGCAGCCCCGGGGGTCAGCCCCAGCATTTT. Encoded protein: CASSPGGQPQHF.

This clone was observed once. The chain recombines TRBV10-3 with TRBJ1-4; no clear D. The V gene lost 3 bases and the J gene lost 5 bases, with 10 bases spanning the gap. Germline CDR1 ENHRY, CDR2 SYGVKD. This CDR3 spans 14 amino acids. CDR3 amino acids: CAISDSRSNEKLFF. Here the CDR3 DNA reads TGTGCCATCAGTGATTCGAGGTCAAATGAAAAACTGTTTTTT.

The V call is TRBV5-4, the J call TRBJ2-3; D gene ambiguous. The CDR3 has 14 residues. V was pared by 1 base and J by 5 bases, with 11 bases between. CDR1 is SGHNT, CDR2 YYREEE, per germline (reference sequence). CDR3 sequence reads: CASSLMLDGDTQYF. The CDR3 bases are TGTGCCAGCAGCTTGATGCTAGATGGAGATACGCAGTATTTT.

The CDR3 coding sequence is TGTGCCATCAGTCCTTCTTCAGGGGGCGCGGGAAACAATGAGCAGTTCTTC. Amino acid sequence: CAISPSSGGAGNNEQFF. This chain connects TRBV10-3 to TRBJ2-1, with 8 bases matching TRBD1. The V and J ends lost 5 bases and 5 bases, in that order; junction bases with no gene match: 14. Germline V CDR1 and CDR2: ENHRY, SYGVKD. The CDR3 is 17 residues long.

The CDR3 loop reads CASRTAETQYF. CDR3 in DNA: TGTGCCAGCCGGACAGCGGAGACCCAGTACTTC. This chain uses TRBV7-2 with TRBJ2-5, with a weak D call TRBD1 (6 bases). The CDR3 contains 11 residues. The germline gives CDR1 SGHTA, CDR2 FQGNSA. V lost 8 bases and J lost 5, with 9 bases in between.

This rearrangement joins TRBV5-6 to TRBJ1-1; the D gene is possibly TRBD1 (5 bases). The V end lost 1 base, the J end lost 5 bases, and 12 bases lay between the germline ends. The CDR3 consists of 14 residues. In germline, CDR1 is SGHDT, CDR2 YYEEEE. The CDR3 DNA reads TGTGCCAGCAGCTTGCCGGGACTTATAACTGAAGCTTTCTTT. Translating gives CASSLPGLITEAFF.

The chain couples TRBV29-1 to TRBJ1-1; D is perhaps TRBD1 (6 bases). CDR3 length equals 15 residues. Germline loops: CDR1 SQVTM, CDR2 ANQGSEA. Deletions cut 4 bases from V and 1 base from J, with 16 bases between. The CDR3 protein is CSVGLTTGTNTEAFF. The CDR3 DNA sequence: TGCAGCGTTGGCCTAACCACAGGGACGAACACTGAAGCTTTCTTT. The variable domain in full, completed from reference TRBV29-1 and TRBJ1-1, reads SAVISQKPSRDICQRGTSLTIQCQVDSQVTMMFWYRQQPGQSLTLIATANQGSEATYESGFVIDKFPISRPNLTFSTLTVSNMSPEDSSIYLCSVGLTTGTNTEAFFGQGTRLTVV.